A selection of T cell receptor beta chains follows, all from one sample in a study of blood T cell repertoires in COVID-19. Repertoires were generated with immunoSEQ multiplex PCR, while TCRdb's copy carries only in-frame clones and drops some. The sample yields just over 60,000 clones, approximately 80% seen once. Sequencing was done on a sample of peripheral blood. The receptor set was obtained from a woman over 75 with active or convalescent COVID-19. CDR3s include the opening cysteine and the closing phenylalanine or tryptophan. Fields, in order: clone size, J gene, V gene, CDR3 length, D gene, CDR3 protein, CDR3 DNA. D genes are given only for firm matches. The size entry is marked missing in some rows and otherwise reads once, few, many or a size class.

few | TRBJ1-1 | TRBV7-2 | 14 | TRBD1 | CASSPSRQGSEAFF | TGTGCCAGCAGCCCCTCAAGACAGGGGTCTGAAGCTTTCTTT
. | TRBJ1-6 | TRBV2 | 13 | TRBD1 | CASREQGYSPLHF | TGTGCCAGCAGAGAACAGGGGTATTCACCCCTCCACTTT
. | TRBJ1-4 | TRBV5-1 | 16 | TRBD1 | CASSLASGQINEKLFF | TGCGCCAGCAGCTTGGCCTCGGGACAGATTAATGAAAAACTGTTTTTT
. | TRBJ1-2 | TRBV10-3 | 13 | . | CAISLGQHPAYTF | TGTGCCATCAGTTTAGGACAACACCCCGCCTACACCTTC
. | TRBJ1-2 | TRBV27 | 12 | . | CASSLRGNGYTF | TGTGCCAGCAGCCTCAGGGGAAATGGCTACACCTTC
. | TRBJ2-7 | TRBV19 | 15 | TRBD2 | CASSMSGQRGREQYF | TGTGCCAGTAGTATGTCCGGCCAGCGGGGGCGCGAGCAGTACTTC
few | TRBJ1-2 | TRBV30 | 13 | TRBD1 | CAWRTGRSYGYTF | TGTGCCTGGAGGACAGGGCGAAGCTATGGCTACACCTTC
. | TRBJ1-1 | TRBV13 | 15 | TRBD1 | CASSLQGALNTEAFF | TGTGCCAGCAGCCTGCAGGGGGCGCTTAACACTGAAGCTTTCTTT
. | TRBJ1-3 | TRBV6-6 | 16 | TRBD1 | CASRHGTVDSGNTIYF | TGTGCCAGCAGACACGGGACAGTAGACTCTGGAAACACCATATATTTT
. | TRBJ1-1 | TRBV6-5 | 14 | TRBD1 | CASSRRGSLTEAFF | TGTGCCAGCAGCCGCAGGGGGAGTTTGACTGAAGCTTTCTTT
. | TRBJ1-4 | TRBV6-4 | 15 | . | CASRPQGSTNEKLFF | TGTGCCAGCAGACCCCAGGGGTCAACTAATGAAAAACTGTTTTTT
. | TRBJ1-1 | TRBV19 | 19 | TRBD1 | CATTLRGRRSDSMNTEAFF | TGTGCCACAACTCTCAGGGGGAGGCGATCCGATTCCATGAACACTGAAGCTTTCTTT
. | TRBJ2-2 | TRBV19 | 17 | TRBD2 | CASSSIAGGSNTGELFF | TGTGCCAGTAGTTCTATAGCGGGGGGTTCGAACACCGGGGAGCTGTTTTTT
. | TRBJ2-5 | TRBV9 | 16 | TRBD2 | CASSALAGRQQETQYF | TGTGCCAGCAGCGCTCTAGCGGGGAGACAACAAGAGACCCAGTACTTC
. | TRBJ2-5 | TRBV5-1 | 12 | . | CASSILPETQYF | TGCGCCAGCAGCATCCTACCTGAGACCCAGTACTTC
. | TRBJ2-1 | TRBV5-1 | 17 | . | CASSPEGFGTAYNEQFF | TGCGCCAGCAGCCCGGAGGGGTTCGGGACTGCCTACAATGAGCAGTTCTTC
few | TRBJ1-2 | TRBV19 | 12 | . | CASSIYGNGYTF | TGTGCCAGTAGTATATATGGCAATGGCTACACCTTC
. | TRBJ1-3 | TRBV2 | 18 | TRBD1 | CASISGGGGSFTGNTIYF | TGTGCCAGCATATCTGGAGGGGGCGGCAGTTTTACTGGAAACACCATATATTTT
. | TRBJ1-3 | TRBV3-1/TRBV3-2 | 13 | . | CASRRFSGNTIYF | TGTGCCAGCAGGCGGTTCTCTGGAAACACCATATATTTT
. | TRBJ1-4 | TRBV6-5 | 14 | TRBD1 | CASRRQGAGEKLFF | TGTGCCAGCAGGCGACAGGGGGCCGGTGAAAAACTGTTTTTT
. | TRBJ2-7 | TRBV6-5 | 15 | TRBD1 | CASSQGWDSAYEQYF | TGTGCCAGCAGCCAGGGGTGGGACAGTGCCTACGAGCAGTACTTC
. | TRBJ1-2 | TRBV11-2 | 16 | TRBD1 | CASSTGQGRANYGYTF | TGTGCCAGCAGCACAGGACAGGGGCGGGCTAACTATGGCTACACCTTC
. | TRBJ1-2 | TRBV5-5 | 13 | . | CASSLEGTGGYTF | TGTGCCAGCAGCTTGGAAGGGACTGGTGGCTACACCTTC
few | TRBJ1-2 | TRBV27 | 13 | TRBD1 | CASSRTGDYGYTF | TGTGCCAGCAGTAGGACAGGGGACTATGGCTACACCTTC
. | TRBJ1-4 | TRBV6-6 | 14 | . | CASTTQGEGEKLFF | TGTGCCAGCACAACACAGGGAGAGGGTGAAAAACTGTTTTTT
. | TRBJ2-3 | TRBV11-3 | 14 | TRBD1 | CASRDRAFTDTQYF | TGTGCCTCGAGGGACAGGGCCTTCACAGATACGCAGTATTTT
. | TRBJ1-1 | TRBV30 | 14 | TRBD1 | CAWSRDRADTEAFF | TGTGCCTGGAGCCGGGACAGGGCGGACACTGAAGCTTTCTTT
. | TRBJ1-2 | TRBV11-2 | 16 | . | CASTFDGAGENYGYTF | TGTGCCAGCACGTTTGACGGGGCAGGGGAAAACTATGGCTACACCTTC
. | TRBJ2-3 | TRBV5-1 | 15 | . | CASSLANQGTDTQYF | TGCGCCAGCAGCTTGGCCAACCAGGGTACAGATACGCAGTATTTT
. | TRBJ1-1 | TRBV6-5 | 12 | . | CASSYREGEAFF | TGTGCCAGCAGTTACAGGGAGGGCGAAGCTTTCTTT